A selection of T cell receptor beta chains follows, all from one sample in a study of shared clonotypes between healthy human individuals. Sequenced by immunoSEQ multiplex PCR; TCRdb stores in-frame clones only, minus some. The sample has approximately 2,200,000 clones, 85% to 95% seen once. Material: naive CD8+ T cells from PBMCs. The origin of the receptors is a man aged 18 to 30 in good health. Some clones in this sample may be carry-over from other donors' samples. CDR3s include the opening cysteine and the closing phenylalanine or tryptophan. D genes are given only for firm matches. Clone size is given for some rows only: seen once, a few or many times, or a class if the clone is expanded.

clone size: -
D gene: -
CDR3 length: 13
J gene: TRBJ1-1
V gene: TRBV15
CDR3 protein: CATSRVGVSEAFF
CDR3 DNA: TGTGCCACCAGCAGAGTAGGGGTTTCTGAAGCTTTCTTT

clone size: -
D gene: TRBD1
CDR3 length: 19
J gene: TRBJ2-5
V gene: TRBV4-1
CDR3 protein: CASSQLGQGAVSLQETQYF
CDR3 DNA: TGCGCCAGCAGCCAACTTGGACAGGGGGCGGTCAGTCTACAAGAGACCCAGTACTTC

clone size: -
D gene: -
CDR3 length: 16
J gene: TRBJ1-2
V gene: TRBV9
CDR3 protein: CASSVDGSLSGYGYTF
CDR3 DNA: TGTGCCAGCAGCGTGGATGGCAGCTTATCAGGCTATGGCTACACCTTC

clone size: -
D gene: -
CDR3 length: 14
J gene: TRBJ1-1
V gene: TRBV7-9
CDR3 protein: CASSPPLANTEAFF
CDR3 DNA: TGTGCCAGCAGCCCCCCGCTAGCGAACACTGAAGCTTTCTTT

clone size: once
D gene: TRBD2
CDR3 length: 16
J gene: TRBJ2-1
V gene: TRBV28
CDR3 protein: CASSPRGGSSYNEQFF
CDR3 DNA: TGTGCCAGCAGTCCCCGGGGGGGGAGCTCCTACAATGAGCAGTTCTTC

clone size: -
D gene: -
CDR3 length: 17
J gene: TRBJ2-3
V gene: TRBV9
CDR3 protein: CASSPEGGGSVGDTQYF
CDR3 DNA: TGTGCCAGCAGCCCAGAAGGGGGCGGGAGTGTCGGAGATACGCAGTATTTT

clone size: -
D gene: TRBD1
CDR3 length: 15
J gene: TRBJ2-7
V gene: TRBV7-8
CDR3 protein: CASSPGTGESYEQYF
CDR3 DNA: TGTGCCAGCAGCCCCGGGACAGGGGAGTCCTACGAGCAGTACTTC

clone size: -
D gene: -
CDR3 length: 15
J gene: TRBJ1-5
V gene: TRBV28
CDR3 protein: CASSFPRLRAQPQHF
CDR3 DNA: TGTGCCAGCAGTTTCCCCCGCCTCCGGGCCCAGCCCCAGCATTTT

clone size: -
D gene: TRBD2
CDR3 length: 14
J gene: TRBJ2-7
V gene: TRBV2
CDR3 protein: CASRASGERGEQYF
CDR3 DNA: TGTGCCAGCAGAGCCAGCGGGGAGCGCGGCGAGCAGTACTTC

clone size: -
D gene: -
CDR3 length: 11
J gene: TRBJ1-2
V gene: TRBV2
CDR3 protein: CASTQSGGYTF
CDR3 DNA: TGTGCCAGCACCCAGTCGGGTGGCTACACCTTC

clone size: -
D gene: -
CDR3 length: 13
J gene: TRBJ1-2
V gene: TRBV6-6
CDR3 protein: CASSYSDRYGYTF
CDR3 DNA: TGTGCCAGCAGTTACTCGGATCGCTATGGCTACACCTTC

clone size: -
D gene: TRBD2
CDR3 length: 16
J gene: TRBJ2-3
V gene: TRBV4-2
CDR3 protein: CASSLMEREVTDTQYF
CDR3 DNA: TGTGCCAGCAGCCTGATGGAGCGGGAGGTAACAGATACGCAGTATTTT

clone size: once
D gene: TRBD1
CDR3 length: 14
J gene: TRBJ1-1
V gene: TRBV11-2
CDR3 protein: CASRGTGGNTEAFF
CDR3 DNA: TGTGCCAGCAGGGGGACAGGGGGCAACACTGAAGCTTTCTTT

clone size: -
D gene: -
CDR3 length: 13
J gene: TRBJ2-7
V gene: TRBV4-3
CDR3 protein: CASSQSHRGEQYF
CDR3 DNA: TGCGCCAGCAGCCAAAGTCACCGGGGAGAGCAGTACTTC

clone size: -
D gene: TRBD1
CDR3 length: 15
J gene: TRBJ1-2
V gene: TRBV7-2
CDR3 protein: CASSTGQGGTYGYTF
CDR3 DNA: TGTGCCAGCAGCACCGGACAGGGGGGAACTTATGGCTACACCTTC

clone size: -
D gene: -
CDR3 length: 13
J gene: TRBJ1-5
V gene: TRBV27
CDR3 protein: CASSSTRNQPQHF
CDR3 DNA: TGTGCCAGCAGCTCGACGAGGAATCAGCCCCAGCATTTT

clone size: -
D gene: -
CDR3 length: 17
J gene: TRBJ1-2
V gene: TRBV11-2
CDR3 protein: CASSLEGWALGPYGYTF
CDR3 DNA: TGTGCCAGCAGCTTGGAGGGGTGGGCCCTCGGGCCCTATGGCTACACCTTC

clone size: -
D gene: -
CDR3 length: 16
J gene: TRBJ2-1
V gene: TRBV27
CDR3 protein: CASSLSSGLFRNEQFF
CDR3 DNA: TGTGCCAGCAGTTTATCATCAGGACTGTTTAGAAATGAGCAGTTCTTC

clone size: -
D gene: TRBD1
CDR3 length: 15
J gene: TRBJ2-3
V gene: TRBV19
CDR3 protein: CASSIGTGFSDTQYF
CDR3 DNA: TGTGCCAGTAGTATCGGGACAGGGTTTTCAGATACGCAGTATTTT

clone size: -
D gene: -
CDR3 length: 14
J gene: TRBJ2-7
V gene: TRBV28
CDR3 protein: CASSFSQGLYEQYF
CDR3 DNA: TGTGCCAGCAGTTTTAGTCAGGGTTTATACGAGCAGTACTTC

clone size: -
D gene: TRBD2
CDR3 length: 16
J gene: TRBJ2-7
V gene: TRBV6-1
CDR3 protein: CASSERGRATNREQYF
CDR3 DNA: TGTGCCAGCAGTGAACGAGGGAGGGCCACCAATCGCGAGCAGTACTTC

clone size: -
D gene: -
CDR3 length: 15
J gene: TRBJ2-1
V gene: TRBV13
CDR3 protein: CASSLQASSYNEQFF
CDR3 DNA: TGTGCCAGCAGCCTCCAAGCAAGCTCCTACAATGAGCAGTTCTTC

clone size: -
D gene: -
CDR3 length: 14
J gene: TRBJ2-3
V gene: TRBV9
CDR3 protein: CASGGLSSTDTQYF
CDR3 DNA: TGTGCCAGCGGTGGACTCTCTAGCACAGATACGCAGTATTTT

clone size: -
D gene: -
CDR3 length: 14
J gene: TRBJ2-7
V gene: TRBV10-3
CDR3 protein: CAISEGPPSYEQYF
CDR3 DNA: TGTGCCATCAGTGAGGGACCGCCATCCTACGAGCAGTACTTC

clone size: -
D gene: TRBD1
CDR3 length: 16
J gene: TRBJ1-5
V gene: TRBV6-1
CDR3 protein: CASSEAGQGLGQPQHF
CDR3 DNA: TGTGCCAGCAGTGAAGCGGGACAGGGGTTAGGTCAGCCCCAGCATTTT

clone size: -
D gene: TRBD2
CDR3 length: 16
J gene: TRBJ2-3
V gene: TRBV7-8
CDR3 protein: CASSSGLAGVTDTQYF
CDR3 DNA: TGTGCCAGCAGCTCGGGACTAGCGGGAGTCACAGATACGCAGTATTTT

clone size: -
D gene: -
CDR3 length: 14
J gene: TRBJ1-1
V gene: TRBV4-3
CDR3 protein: CASSPRSGNTEAFF
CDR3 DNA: TGCGCCAGCAGCCCACGGTCAGGGAACACTGAAGCTTTCTTT

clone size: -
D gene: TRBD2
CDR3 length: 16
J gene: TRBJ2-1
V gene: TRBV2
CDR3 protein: CASSEDAAGGFSEQFF
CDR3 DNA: TGTGCCAGCAGTGAAGATGCAGCGGGAGGGTTTAGTGAGCAGTTCTTC

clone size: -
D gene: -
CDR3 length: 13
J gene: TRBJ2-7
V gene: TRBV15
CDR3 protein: CATSVLGLYEQYF
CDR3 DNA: TGTGCCACCAGCGTTTTAGGCCTTTACGAGCAGTACTTC

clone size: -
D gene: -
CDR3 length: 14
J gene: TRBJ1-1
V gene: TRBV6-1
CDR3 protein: CASTLTGRGTEAFF
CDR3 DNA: TGTGCCAGCACCTTGACAGGCCGGGGGACTGAAGCTTTCTTT

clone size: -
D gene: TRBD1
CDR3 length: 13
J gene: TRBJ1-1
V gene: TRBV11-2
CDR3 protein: CASRPDRATEAFF
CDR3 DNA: TGTGCCAGCAGACCCGACAGGGCCACTGAAGCTTTCTTT